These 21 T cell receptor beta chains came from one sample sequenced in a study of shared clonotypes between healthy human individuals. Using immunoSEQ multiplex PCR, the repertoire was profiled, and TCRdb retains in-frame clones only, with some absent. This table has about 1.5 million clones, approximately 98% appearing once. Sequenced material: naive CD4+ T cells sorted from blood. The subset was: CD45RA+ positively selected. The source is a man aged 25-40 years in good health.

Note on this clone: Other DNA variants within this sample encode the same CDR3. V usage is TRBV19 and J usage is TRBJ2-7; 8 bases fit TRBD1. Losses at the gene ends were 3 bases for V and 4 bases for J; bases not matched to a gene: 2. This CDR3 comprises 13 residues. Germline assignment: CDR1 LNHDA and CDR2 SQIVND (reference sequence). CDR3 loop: CASSITGGYEQYF. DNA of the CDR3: TGTGCCAGTAGTATCACAGGGGGGTACGAGCAGTACTTC.

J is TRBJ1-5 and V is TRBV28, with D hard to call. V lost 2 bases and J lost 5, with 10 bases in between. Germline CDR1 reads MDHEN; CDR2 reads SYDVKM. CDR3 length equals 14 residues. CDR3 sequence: CASSLIRADQPQHF. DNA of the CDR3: TGTGCCAGCAGTTTAATTAGGGCCGATCAGCCCCAGCATTTT.

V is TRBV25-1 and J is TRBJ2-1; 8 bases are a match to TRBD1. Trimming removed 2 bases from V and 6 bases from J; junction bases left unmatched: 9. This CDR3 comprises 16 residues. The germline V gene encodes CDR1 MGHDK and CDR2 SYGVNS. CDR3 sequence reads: CASSEHGQGLSNEQFF. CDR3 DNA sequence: TGTGCCAGCAGTGAACACGGACAGGGTCTGTCCAATGAGCAGTTCTTC.

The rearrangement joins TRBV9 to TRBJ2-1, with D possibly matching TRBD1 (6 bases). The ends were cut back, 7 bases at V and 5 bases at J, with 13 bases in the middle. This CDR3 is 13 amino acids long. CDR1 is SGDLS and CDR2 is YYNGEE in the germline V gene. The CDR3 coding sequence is TGTGCCAGCGAAACAGGGTTCCACAATGAGCAGTTCTTC. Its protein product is CASETGFHNEQFF.

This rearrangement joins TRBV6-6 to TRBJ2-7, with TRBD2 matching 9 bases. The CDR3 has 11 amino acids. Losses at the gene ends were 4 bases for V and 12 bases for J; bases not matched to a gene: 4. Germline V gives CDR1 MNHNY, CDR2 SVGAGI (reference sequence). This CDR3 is CASSLAGAAYF. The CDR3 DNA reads TGTGCCAGCAGTTTAGCGGGAGCGGCGTACTTC.

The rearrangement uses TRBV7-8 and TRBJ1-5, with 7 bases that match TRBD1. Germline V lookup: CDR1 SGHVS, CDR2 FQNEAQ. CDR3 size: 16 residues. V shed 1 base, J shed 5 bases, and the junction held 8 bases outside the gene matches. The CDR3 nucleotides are TGTGCCAGCAGCTTAGATTGGGTAGGGGGCGATCAGCCCCAGCATTTT. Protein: CASSLDWVGGDQPQHF.

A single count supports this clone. The CDR3 nucleotides are TGTGCCAGCGGGCTTGGTCAGCCCCAGCATTTT. Encoded protein: CASGLGQPQHF. V gene TRBV7-6 combines with J gene TRBJ1-5, with no clear D. V was cut by 8 bases and J by 6 bases, with 8 bases left in between. The germline V gene encodes CDR1 SGHVS and CDR2 FNYEAQ. The CDR3 covers 11 residues.

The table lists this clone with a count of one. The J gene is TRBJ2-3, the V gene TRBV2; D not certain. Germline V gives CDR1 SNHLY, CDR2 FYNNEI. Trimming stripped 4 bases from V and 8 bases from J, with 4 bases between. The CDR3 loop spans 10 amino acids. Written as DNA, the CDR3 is TGTGCCAGCAGTGTTGGTACGCAGTATTTT. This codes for CASSVGTQYF.

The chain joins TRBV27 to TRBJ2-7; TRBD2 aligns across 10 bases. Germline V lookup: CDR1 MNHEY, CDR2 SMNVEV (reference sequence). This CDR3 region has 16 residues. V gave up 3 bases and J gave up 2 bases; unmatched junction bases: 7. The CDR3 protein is CASSFSMLAGAYEQYF. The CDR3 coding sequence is TGTGCCAGCAGTTTTTCAATGCTAGCGGGAGCCTACGAGCAGTACTTC.

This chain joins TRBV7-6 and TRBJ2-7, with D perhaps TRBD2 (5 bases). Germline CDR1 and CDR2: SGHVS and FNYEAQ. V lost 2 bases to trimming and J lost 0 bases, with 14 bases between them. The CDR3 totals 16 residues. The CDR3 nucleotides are TGTGCCAGCAGCTTAATCTCCAGTGGGAGCTCCTACGAGCAGTACTTC. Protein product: CASSLISSGSSYEQYF. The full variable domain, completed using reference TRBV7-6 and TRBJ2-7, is GAGVSQSPRYKVTKRGQDVALRCDPISGHVSLYWYRQALGQGPEFLTYFNYEAQQDKSGLPNDRFSAERPEGSISTLTIQRTEQRDSAMYRCASSLISSGSSYEQYFGPGTRLTVT.

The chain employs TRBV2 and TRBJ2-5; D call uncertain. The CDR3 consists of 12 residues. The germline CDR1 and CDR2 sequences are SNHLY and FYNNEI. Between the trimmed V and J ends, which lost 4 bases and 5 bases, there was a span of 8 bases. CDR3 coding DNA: TGTGCCAGCAGTGTATTGGATGAGACCCAGTACTTC. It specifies CASSVLDETQYF.

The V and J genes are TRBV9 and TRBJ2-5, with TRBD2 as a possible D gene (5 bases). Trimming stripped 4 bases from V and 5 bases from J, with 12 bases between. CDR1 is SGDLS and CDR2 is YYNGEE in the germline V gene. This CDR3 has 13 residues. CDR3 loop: CASSIGLGETQYF. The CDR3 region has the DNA TGTGCCAGCAGCATTGGACTGGGGGAGACCCAGTACTTC.

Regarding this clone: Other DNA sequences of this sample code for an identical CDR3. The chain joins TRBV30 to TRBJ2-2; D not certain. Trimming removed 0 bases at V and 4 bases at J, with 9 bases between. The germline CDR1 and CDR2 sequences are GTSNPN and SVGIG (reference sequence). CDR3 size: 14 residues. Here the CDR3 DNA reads TGTGCCTGGAGTGTCAAGGGCGGCACCGGGGAGCTGTTTTTT. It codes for CAWSVKGGTGELFF. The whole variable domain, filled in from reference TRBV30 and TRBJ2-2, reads SQTIHQWPATLVQPVGSPLSLECTVEGTSNPNLYWYRQAAGRGLQLLFYSVGIGQISSEVPQNLSASRPQDRQFILSSKKLLLSDSGFYLCAWSVKGGTGELFFGEGSRLTVL.

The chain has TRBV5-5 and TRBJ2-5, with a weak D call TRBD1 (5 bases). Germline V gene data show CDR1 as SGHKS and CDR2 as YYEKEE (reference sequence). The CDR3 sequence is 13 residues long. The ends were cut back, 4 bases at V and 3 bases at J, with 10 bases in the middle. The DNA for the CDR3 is TGTGCCAGCAGCCTCTCAGGGAAAGAGACCCAGTACTTC. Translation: CASSLSGKETQYF.

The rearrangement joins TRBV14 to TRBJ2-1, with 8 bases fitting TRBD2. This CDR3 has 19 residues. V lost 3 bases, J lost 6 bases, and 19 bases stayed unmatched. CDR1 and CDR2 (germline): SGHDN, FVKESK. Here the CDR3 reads CASSQFKLRGLVQSNEQFF. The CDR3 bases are TGTGCCAGCAGCCAGTTTAAATTGAGGGGACTAGTGCAATCCAATGAGCAGTTCTTC. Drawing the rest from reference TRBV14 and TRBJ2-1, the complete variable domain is EAGVTQFPSHSVIEKGQTVTLRCDPISGHDNLYWYRRVMGKEIKFLLHFVKESKQDESGMPNNRFLAERTGGTYSTLKVQPAELEDSGVYFCASSQFKLRGLVQSNEQFFGPGTRLTVL.

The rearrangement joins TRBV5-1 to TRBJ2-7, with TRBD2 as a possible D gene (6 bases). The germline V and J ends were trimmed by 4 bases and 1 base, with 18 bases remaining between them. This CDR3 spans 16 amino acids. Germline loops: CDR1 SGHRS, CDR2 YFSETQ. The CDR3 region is CASSTGTFAGSYEQYF. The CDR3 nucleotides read TGCGCCAGCAGCACCGGGACGTTTGCGGGATCCTACGAGCAGTACTTC.

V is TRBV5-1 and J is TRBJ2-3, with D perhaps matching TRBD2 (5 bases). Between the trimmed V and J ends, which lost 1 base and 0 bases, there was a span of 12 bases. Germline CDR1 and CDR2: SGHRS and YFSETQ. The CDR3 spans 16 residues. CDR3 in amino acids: CASSLTARASTDTQYF. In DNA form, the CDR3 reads TGCGCCAGCAGCTTGACCGCGCGGGCTAGCACAGATACGCAGTATTTT.

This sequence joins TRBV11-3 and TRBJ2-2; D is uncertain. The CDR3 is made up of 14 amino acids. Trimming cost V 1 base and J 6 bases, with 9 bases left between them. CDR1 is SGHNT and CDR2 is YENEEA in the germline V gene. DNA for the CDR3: TGTGCCAGCAGCTTAGCTCTCTGGGCCGGGGAGCTGTTTTTT. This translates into CASSLALWAGELFF.

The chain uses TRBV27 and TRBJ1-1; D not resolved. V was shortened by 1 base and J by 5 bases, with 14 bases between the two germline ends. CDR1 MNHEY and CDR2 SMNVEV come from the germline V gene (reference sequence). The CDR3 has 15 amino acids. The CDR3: CASSLYLGRATEAFF. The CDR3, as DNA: TGTGCCAGCAGTTTATATCTGGGGAGGGCAACTGAAGCTTTCTTT.

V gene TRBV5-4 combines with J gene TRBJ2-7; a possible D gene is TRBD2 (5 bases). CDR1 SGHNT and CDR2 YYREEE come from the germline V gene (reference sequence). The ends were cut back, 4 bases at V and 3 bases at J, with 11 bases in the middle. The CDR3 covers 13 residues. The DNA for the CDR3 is TGTGCCAGCAGCGCAGGAGGCTTCTACGAGCAGTACTTC. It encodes CASSAGGFYEQYF.

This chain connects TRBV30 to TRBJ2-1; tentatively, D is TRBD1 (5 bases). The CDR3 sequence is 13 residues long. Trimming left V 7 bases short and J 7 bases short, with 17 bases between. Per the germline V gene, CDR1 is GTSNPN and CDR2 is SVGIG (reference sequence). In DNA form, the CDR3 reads TGTGCCTCCGAATCAAACGACAGAAATGAGCAGTTCTTC. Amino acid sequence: CASESNDRNEQFF.